Described below is a single T cell receptor beta chain sequence and its context. This clone was seen a handful of times. There is no known antigen for this receptor. There are no base qualities to consult, and no much larger clone falls within one base. The CDR1 and CDR2 encoded by the germline V gene are KGHSH and LQKENI. Inclusive of the bounding cysteine and phenylalanine, the CDR3 is 13 residues long. CDR3 DNA only is kept here, 39 bases in frame from base 1. The V end loses 6 bases and the J end loses 11 bases, and a stretch of 17 bases separates them. The immunoSEQ Assay was the method used to sequence TCRbeta CDR3 regions. After extraction, genomic DNA underwent amplification by bias-controlled multiplex PCR, followed by high-throughput sequencing. The paper's data handling went like this. To quantify the absolute abundance of each unique TCRbeta CDR3 region, sequences were collapsed and filtered. Usable DNA was measured by amplifying reference genes present in all nucleated cells, and TCRbeta template counts were normalized to that usable DNA to estimate T cell fraction. Repertoire TCRs were annotated as SARS-CoV-2-specific by exact matching of V gene, CDR3 amino acid sequence and J gene to a known reactive TCR set. The reference SARS-CoV-2 TCR set was obtained from MIRA and was filtered for enrichment in COVID-19-positive ImmuneCODE repertoires, whereby public or cross-reactive TCRs were removed. Using the MIRA antigens, annotated TCRs were further analysed by specific ORF or by position within an ORF. Depth was the summed frequency of annotated unique rearrangements, while breadth was defined as annotated unique rearrangements over total unique productive rearrangements. Two-sided Wilcoxon rank-sum tests were applied when comparing TCR breadth between groups. Sourced from immuneACCESS, this table was stored by TCRdb with only in-frame sequences that have V and J called. A share of the clones is absent; for the studies checked, an unresolved V gene accounts for under half, and the remainder has no known explanation. V and J calls plus clone size are reproduced from that table; the DNA served to infer D and trimming. Across this sample there are some 290,000 clones, with approximately 80% seen only once. The ten largest clones capture approximately 2.1% of the sample.

The treatment or condition label for this specimen denotes: roughly 18 received Ad26.COV2.S at low or high dose, single or two shots; about 5 received placebo; per-sample allocation not given. For vaccine and placebo recipients, repertoires were sequenced using samples collected on day 63 after the first injection. Cohort 1b enrolled around 23 adults aged 18-55 years at a single site in Boston, USA, between 29 July and 7 August 2020. Ad26.COV2.S was a replication-incompetent adenovirus type 26 vector that expressed a prefusion-stabilized SARS-CoV-2 spike protein derived from the original Wuhan strain. This specimen comes from a study of Ad26.COV2.S vaccination and SARS-CoV-2 variants (dated by TCRdb to about 2021). For the wider study: Donors in the vaccine arm were drawn from COV1001, a phase I-IIa trial of Ad26.COV2.S in healthy adults that was multicentre, randomized, double-blind and placebo-controlled. Sequencing of the TCRbeta repertoire served to evaluate the specificity and breadth of SARS-CoV-2-reactive T cell receptors following Ad26.COV2.S vaccination. A total of around 32 samples were included in the TCR-sequenced set, comprising roughly 19 Ad26.COV2.S vaccine recipients, 5 placebo recipients and 8 SARS-CoV-2 convalescent individuals. Participants in the trial were split at random into five groups of five each, receiving low-dose or high-dose Ad26.COV2.S once or twice, or else placebo on both occasions. Throughout the experiments and outcome assessment, investigators stayed blinded to trial group allocation. Ad26.COV2.S was administered intramuscularly at 5 x 10^10 or 1 x 10^11 viral particles, either as a single shot or as two shots given 56 days apart.

Study-wide conclusions, independent of this receptor: The authors noted that the TCR breadth and depth analyses may have underestimated total T cell responses. Ad26.COV2.S recipients had higher spike-specific TCR breadth than placebo recipients (P = 0.0014). Substantial breadth of spike-specific CD8+ and CD4+ T cell responses was reported after vaccination. The study was not powered for comparison of responses between vaccine doses or regimens. Non-spike TCR breadth was comparable between vaccine and placebo recipients, consistent with the vaccine containing only spike.

Here the chain combines TRBV18 and TRBJ1-5; confidence is insufficient to name the D gene. The specimen comprised peripheral blood, sampled in a trial of Ad26.COV2.S vaccine versus placebo. This receptor was taken from a person between 18 and 59 years old who received the Ad26.COV2.S COVID-19 vaccine or a placebo. This receptor has the CDR3 CASSLRVQETQHF. The base sequence is TGTGCCAGCTCCCTGAGAGTCCAGGAGACCCAGCATTTT.